The present T cell receptor (beta chain) was sequenced within a study of vaccination effects on CD4 cells after COVID-19. Whole-study context: Participants each got two BNT162b2 or mRNA-1273 vaccine doses. General study results and limits: Late post-vaccination samples showed marked contraction of infection- and vaccine-induced clones.

Method: immunoSEQ multiplex PCR; TCRdb's copy keeps in-frame clones and lacks some. The sample has roughly 63,000 clones, less than 80% seen once; the top ten hold 3% to 4%. As regards this clone: Its antigen is still unknown.

Expansion of antigen-specific CD4+ T cells with viral peptide pools was carried out by the ViraFEST assay before sequencing. Following 10 days of culture, CD4+ T cells were isolated. Vaccinees lacked prior SARS-CoV-2 infection and tested negative for nucleocapsid antibodies. With approximately 9.2 ug/ml peptides and 10 IU/ml IL-2, fewer than 2.5 million PBMC per well were cultured. The CDR3 is 13 amino acids. The germline V and J ends were trimmed by 2 bases and 3 bases, with 8 bases remaining between them. Germline V gene sequence: CDR1 SGHNT, CDR2 YYREEE (reference sequence). The gene calls are TRBV5-4 and TRBJ2-5; tentative D call: TRBD2 (6 bases). The clonotype comes from a human donor who received a COVID-19 vaccine. This material consisted of CD4+ T cells from PBMCs cultured with HCoV-OC43 spike peptides, taken before COVID-19 vaccination. Subset reported: HCoV-OC43 spike overlapping peptide pool stimulation. CDR3 DNA sequence: TGTGCCAGCAGCTTCGGAGGGGAAGAGACCCAGTACTTC. Translated: CASSFGGEETQYF.